These T cell receptor beta chains were read from a single sample in a study of tumor-infiltrating lymphocytes in localized non-small cell lung cancer. Produced via immunoSEQ multiplex PCR; TCRdb's table is partial and in-frame only. Among some 11,000 clones, just over 65% were seen once, and the ten largest hold around 10%. The specimen sequenced was uninvolved lung tissue not adjacent to the tumor. The receptors were gathered from a human donor with non-small cell lung cancer. CDR3s include the opening cysteine and the closing phenylalanine or tryptophan.

V gene	J gene	CDR3 protein
TRBV7-6	TRBJ2-1	CASSVTGTSGSNEQFF
TRBV7-2	TRBJ2-5	CASSLARGTETQYF
TRBV7-8	TRBJ2-3	CASLNTPGDTQYF
TRBV7-7	TRBJ2-5	CASSSTRAGERYF
TRBV28	TRBJ2-2	CASSLTLGGGTGELFF
TRBV5-6	TRBJ2-7	CASSFFTGAHEQYF
TRBV28	TRBJ1-5	CASRSAARDQPQHF
TRBV9	TRBJ2-1	CASSVGTSGGSSYNEQFF
TRBV7-2	TRBJ2-3	CASSLPFSEADTQYF
TRBV15	TRBJ2-3	CATSTGTSGTDTQYF
TRBV7-9	TRBJ2-7	CASSLAEVVSGEQYF
TRBV11-2	TRBJ1-2	CASSLRNIDYTF
TRBV18	TRBJ1-2	CASSPVGTAYGYTF
TRBV6-1	TRBJ1-6	CASISGIAYNSPLHF
TRBV30	TRBJ1-1	CARSGGNTEAFF